The 22 T cell receptor beta chains below were found in one sample sequenced in a study of control samples from healthy donors and cancer patients. The table came from immunoSEQ multiplex PCR; TCRdb's copy has only in-frame clones and leaves some out. This table holds roughly 100,000 clones, about 86% found once. Sequencing input: blood. The receptors were sampled from a young man in good health.

The chain's CDR3 is CATSDSGTAYNEQFF. In DNA form, the CDR3 reads TGTGCCACCAGTGATTCCGGGACAGCCTACAATGAGCAGTTCTTC. V usage is TRBV24-1 and J usage is TRBJ2-1, with 7 bases fitting TRBD1. CDR3 size: 15 residues. Trimming cost V 2 bases and J 2 bases; bases outside gene matches: 2. CDR1 is KGHDR and CDR2 is SFDVKD in the germline V gene.

This chain joins TRBV3-1 (or the pseudogene TRBV3-2) and TRBJ2-3; D remains ambiguous. V lost 3 bases and J 0 bases, leaving 10 bases between the germline ends. Germline CDR1 LGHDT, CDR2 YNNKEL (reference sequence). The CDR3 sequence is 15 residues long. CDR3 coding DNA: TGTGCCAGCAGCCACCCGGTGGCTAGCACAGATACGCAGTATTTT. Translation: CASSHPVASTDTQYF.

V gene TRBV15 combines with J gene TRBJ1-5, with a tentative D call TRBD1 (5 bases). The CDR3 length is 17 residues. Germline-derived CDR1 and CDR2 are LNHNV and YYDKDF (reference sequence). V shed 1 base and J shed 5 bases, with 18 bases lying between them. Written as DNA, the CDR3 is TGTGCCACCAGCAGAGGAAAGTATGGGACGGGCGATCAGCCCCAGCATTTT. It translates to CATSRGKYGTGDQPQHF.

This chain uses TRBV28 with TRBJ1-5; no clear D gene. The CDR3 is 17 residues long. Deletions cut 6 bases from V and 2 bases from J, with 20 bases between. Germline V gene lookup returns CDR1 MDHEN and CDR2 SYDVKM. CDR3 nucleotides: TGTGCCAGCAGCAACATACGTGAGACGAGAGGCAATCAGCCCCAGCATTTT. This sequence encodes CASSNIRETRGNQPQHF.

The V gene is TRBV4-1, the J gene TRBJ2-7; TRBD1 aligns across 7 bases. The CDR3 spans 15 residues. The trim removed 3 bases at V and 4 bases at J, leaving 9 bases unmatched. The V gene's germline CDR1 is MGHRA and CDR2 YSYEKL. DNA for the CDR3: TGCGCCAGCAGCCAGGACCCGGGACAGAATTACGAGCAGTACTTC. It codes for CASSQDPGQNYEQYF.

The chain uses TRBV16 and TRBJ1-1, with 9 positions matching TRBD1. J was trimmed by 7 bases and V by 3 bases; bases with no gene match: 6. Germline lookup yields CDR1 KGHSY and CDR2 FQNENV. This CDR3 contains 14 residues. DNA for the CDR3: TGTGCCAGCAGCCAGTCCGCGGACAGGGGTGAAGCTTTCTTT. Residues: CASSQSADRGEAFF.

The rearrangement uses TRBV5-6 and TRBJ2-1; D may be TRBD1 (5 bases). The CDR3 extends over 15 amino acids. Trimming removed 4 bases at V and 3 bases at J, with 14 bases between. CDR1 and CDR2 from the germline V gene are SGHDT and YYEEEE. The CDR3: CASSLPGAVYNEQFF. CDR3 DNA sequence: TGTGCCAGCAGCCTCCCTGGGGCCGTCTACAATGAGCAGTTCTTC. The full variable domain, its missing parts supplied by reference TRBV5-6 and TRBJ2-1, is DAGVTQSPTHLIKTRGQQVTLRCSPKSGHDTVSWYQQALGQGPQFIFQYYEEEERQRGNFPDRFSGHQFPNYSSELNVNALLLGDSALYLCASSLPGAVYNEQFFGPGTRLTVL.

The gene calls are TRBV19 and TRBJ2-1; 7 bases line up with TRBD2. With V trimmed by 5 bases and J by 3 bases, 4 bases remained unmatched. Germline V lookup: CDR1 LNHDA, CDR2 SQIVND (reference sequence). The length of the CDR3 is 14 residues. DNA for the CDR3: TGTGCCAGTAGTGGGGCTAGCGGCTACAATGAGCAGTTCTTC. This encodes CASSGASGYNEQFF.

This chain joins TRBV27 and TRBJ2-2; 10 nucleotides match TRBD2. Germline values: CDR1 MNHEY, CDR2 SMNVEV (reference sequence). The junction had 6 bases not matched to a gene; V was cut back by 5 bases and J by 6 bases. This CDR3 comprises 15 residues. CDR3 bases: TGTGCCAGCAGTCCTTTAGCGGGGGGCCCCGGGGAGCTGTTTTTT. Amino acid sequence: CASSPLAGGPGELFF.

V is TRBV7-6 and J is TRBJ2-2; 7 nucleotides align to TRBD1. J was trimmed by 3 bases and V by 6 bases; bases with no gene match: 4. CDR3 length: 14 residues. Per germline, CDR1 SGHVS and CDR2 FNYEAQ. In DNA form, the CDR3 reads TGTGCCAGCAGTGGACAGGAGGACACCGGGGAGCTGTTTTTT. It is translated as CASSGQEDTGELFF.

The chain joins TRBV28 to TRBJ2-2; TRBD2 matches 13 bases. The CDR3 contains 17 residues. Germline CDR1 is MDHEN and CDR2 is SYDVKM. With V trimmed by 6 bases and J by 7 bases, 11 bases remained unmatched. The CDR3 DNA sequence: TGTGCCAGCAGCCCAGAGGTCCGACTAGCGGGAGGCGGGGAGCTGTTTTTT. Amino acids: CASSPEVRLAGGGELFF.

The chain links TRBV3-1 (or the pseudogene TRBV3-2) to TRBJ1-1, with a tentative D call TRBD1 (6 bases). This CDR3 contains 16 residues. The germline V and J ends were trimmed by 1 base and 7 bases, with 19 bases remaining between them. The V gene's germline CDR1 is LGHDT and CDR2 YNNKEL (reference sequence). The CDR3 reads CASSQALPRGGGEAFF. CDR3 DNA: TGTGCCAGCAGCCAAGCATTGCCCAGGGGAGGAGGTGAAGCTTTCTTT.

The chain links TRBV4-1 to TRBJ1-2; 10 nucleotides line up with TRBD1. CDR3 size: 17 residues. Germline CDR1 reads MGHRA; CDR2 reads YSYEKL. V gave up 4 bases and J gave up 4 bases; unmatched junction bases: 12. This chain's CDR3 is CASSPFGGQGVFYGYTF. The CDR3 bases are TGCGCCAGCAGCCCCTTCGGTGGACAGGGGGTTTTCTATGGCTACACCTTC.

This chain uses TRBV27 with TRBJ2-7; the match to TRBD1 covers 7 bases. Unmatched junction bases numbered 7, after V lost 4 bases and J lost 4 bases. The CDR3 totals 14 residues. Germline V gene sequence: CDR1 MNHEY, CDR2 SMNVEV (reference sequence). This CDR3 reads CASSWTGSLYEQYF. The CDR3 DNA is TGTGCCAGCAGTTGGACAGGCTCGCTGTACGAGCAGTACTTC.

The chain is built from TRBV2 and TRBJ1-5; D remains ambiguous. Germline values: CDR1 SNHLY, CDR2 FYNNEI. Trimming cost V 2 bases and J 4 bases, with 9 bases left between them. The CDR3 consists of 14 residues. This CDR3 reads CASSELAGNQPQHF. CDR3 DNA sequence: TGTGCCAGCAGTGAACTGGCAGGTAATCAGCCCCAGCATTTT.

This clone was seen only once. The J gene is TRBJ2-7, the V gene TRBV11-2, with 8 bases lining up with TRBD1. Germline-derived CDR1 and CDR2 are SGHAT and FQNNGV. The CDR3 has 14 residues. Germline trimming cut 3 bases from V and 1 base from J; bases unmatched to any gene: 2. CDR3 loop: CASSFRDRSYEQYF. The CDR3 DNA is TGTGCCAGCAGCTTCCGGGACAGGTCCTACGAGCAGTACTTC. The whole variable domain, remainder taken from reference TRBV11-2 and TRBJ2-7, is EAGVAQSPRYKIIEKRQSVAFWCNPISGHATLYWYQQILGQGPKLLIQFQNNGVVDDSQLPKDRFSAERLKGVDSTLKIQPAKLEDSAVYLCASSFRDRSYEQYFGPGTRLTVT.

The chain combines TRBV4-1 with TRBJ2-7; tentatively, D is TRBD2 (5 bases). The ends were cut back, 5 bases at V and 4 bases at J, with 18 bases in the middle. The CDR3 covers 15 residues. Germline V gene lookup returns CDR1 MGHRA and CDR2 YSYEKL. The DNA for the CDR3 is TGCGCCAGCAGCTTAGTTACGGGGAAGTATTACGAGCAGTACTTC. It translates to CASSLVTGKYYEQYF.

The chain has TRBV25-1 and TRBJ1-3, with 8 bases identical to TRBD1. Germline CDR1 is MGHDK and CDR2 is SYGVNS. The CDR3 totals 15 residues. With V trimmed by 1 base and J by 4 bases, 3 bases remained unmatched. The CDR3: CASSESQGAGNTIYF. The CDR3 bases are TGTGCCAGCAGTGAATCCCAGGGGGCGGGAAACACCATATATTTT.

J is TRBJ2-7 and V is TRBV14; D is uncertain. Trimming cost V 0 bases and J 9 bases, with 12 bases left between them. Germline loops: CDR1 SGHDN, CDR2 FVKESK. This CDR3 region has 13 residues. CDR3 in DNA: TGTGCCAGCAGCCAAGATACGAGTACCGTGCAGTACTTC. Protein: CASSQDTSTVQYF.

The chain couples TRBV9 to TRBJ2-3; 8 bases are shared with TRBD2. Germline-derived CDR1 and CDR2 are SGDLS and YYNGEE. The CDR3 length is 15 residues. The V segment lost 2 bases and the J segment 8 bases; nucleotides outside the gene matches: 10. The CDR3 protein is CASSVGTRRGGTQYF. The CDR3 DNA is TGTGCCAGCAGCGTTGGGACTAGAAGGGGAGGTACGCAGTATTTT.

This chain joins TRBV5-1 and TRBJ1-6, with D possibly TRBD1 on 5 matching bases. Trimming pared 4 bases from V and 3 bases from J, leaving 11 bases between. CDR1 and CDR2 from the germline V gene are SGHRS and YFSETQ. This CDR3 spans 15 amino acids. As DNA, the CDR3 is TGCGCCAGCAGCCCAGGGACGGTCTATAATTCACCCCTCCACTTT. Amino acid sequence: CASSPGTVYNSPLHF.

The J gene is TRBJ1-3, the V gene TRBV3-1 (or the pseudogene TRBV3-2); D gene unclear. Germline V gene sequence: CDR1 LGHDT, CDR2 YNNKEL (reference sequence). V was clipped by 3 bases and J by 1 base, with 4 bases between them. The CDR3 runs to 13 residues. This CDR3 reads CASSHRSGNTIYF. CDR3 bases: TGTGCCAGCAGCCATCGTTCTGGAAACACCATATATTTT.